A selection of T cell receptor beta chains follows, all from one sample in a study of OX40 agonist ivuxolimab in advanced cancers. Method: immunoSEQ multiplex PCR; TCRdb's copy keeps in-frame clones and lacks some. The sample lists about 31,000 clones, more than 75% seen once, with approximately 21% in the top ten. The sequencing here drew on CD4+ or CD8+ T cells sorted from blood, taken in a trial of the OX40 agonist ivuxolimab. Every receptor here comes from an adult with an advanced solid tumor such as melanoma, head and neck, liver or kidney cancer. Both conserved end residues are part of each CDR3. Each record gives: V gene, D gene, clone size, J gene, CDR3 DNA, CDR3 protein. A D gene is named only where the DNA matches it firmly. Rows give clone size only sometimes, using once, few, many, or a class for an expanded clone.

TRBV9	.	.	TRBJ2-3	TGTGCCAGCAGCGTACAGGGCACAGATACGCAGTATTTT	CASSVQGTDTQYF
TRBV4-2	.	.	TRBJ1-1	TGTGCCAGCAGCTTGGACGGTCTTCCTGAAGCTTTCTTT	CASSLDGLPEAFF
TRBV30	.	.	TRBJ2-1	TGTGCCTGGACCATTCACAATGAGCAGTTCTTC	CAWTIHNEQFF
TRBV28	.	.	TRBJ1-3	TGTGCCAGCAGAGAGGGGGTGTTTTCTGGAAACACCATATATTTT	CASREGVFSGNTIYF
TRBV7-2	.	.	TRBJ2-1	TGTGCCAGCAGCTTAGCTTCCGGACAACCCTCCTACAATGAGCAGTTCTTC	CASSLASGQPSYNEQFF
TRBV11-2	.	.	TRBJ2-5	TGTGCCAGCAGCCACGGGGAGACCCAGTACTTC	CASSHGETQYF
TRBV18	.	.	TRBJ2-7	TGTGCCAGCTCAGGGGTCGACGGCTACGAGCAGTACTTC	CASSGVDGYEQYF
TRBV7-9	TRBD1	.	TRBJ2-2	TGTGCCAGCAGTAAACAGGGGACAGGGATAACCGGGGAGCTGTTTTTT	CASSKQGTGITGELFF
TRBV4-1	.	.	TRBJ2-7	TGCGCCAGCAGCCAGGAAACGGACTCAATCAGAAGGGAGCAGTACTTC	CASSQETDSIRREQYF
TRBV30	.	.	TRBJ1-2	TGTGCCTGGACGTACATCCAAAGGGCCAACTATGGCTACACCTTC	CAWTYIQRANYGYTF
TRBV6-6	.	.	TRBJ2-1	TGTGCCAGCAGGGATAGTTCCTACAATGAGCAGTTCTTC	CASRDSSYNEQFF
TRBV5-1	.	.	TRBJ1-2	TGCGCCAGCAGCTTGGGCAGGGACTACTATGGCTACACCTTC	CASSLGRDYYGYTF
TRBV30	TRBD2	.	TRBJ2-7	TGTGCCTGGCGACTAGCGGGGGCCTACGAGCAGTACTTC	CAWRLAGAYEQYF
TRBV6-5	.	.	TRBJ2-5	TGTGCCAGCAGGGCCGGACAGTTGGGGACCCAGTACTTC	CASRAGQLGTQYF
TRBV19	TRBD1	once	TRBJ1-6	TGTGCCACCAGGGGGGACAGCACCTATAATTCACCCCTCCACTTT	CATRGDSTYNSPLHF
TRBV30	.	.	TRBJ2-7	TGTGCCTGGAGTAGAGTGGGTTACGAGCAGTACTTC	CAWSRVGYEQYF
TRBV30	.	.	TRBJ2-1	TGTGCCTGGAGCCACCAGGGAGTTGAACACAATGAGCAGTTCTTC	CAWSHQGVEHNEQFF
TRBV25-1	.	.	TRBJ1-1	TGTGCCAGCAGTGATAGGGAGGGCGTGAACACTGAAGCTTTCTTT	CASSDREGVNTEAFF
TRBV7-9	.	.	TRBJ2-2	TGTGCCGAGAAAGGGATCACCGGGGAGCTGTTTTTT	CAEKGITGELFF
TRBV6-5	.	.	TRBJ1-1	TGTGCCAGCAGCCGGGGTCCCACTGAAGCTTTCTTT	CASSRGPTEAFF
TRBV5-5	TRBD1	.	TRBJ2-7	TGTGCCAGCAGCCGGGACAGGGGATATGACGAGCAGTACTTC	CASSRDRGYDEQYF
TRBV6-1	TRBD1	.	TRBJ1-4	TGTGCCAGCGCTGGCAGGGGGGACGCTGAAAAACTGTTTTTT	CASAGRGDAEKLFF
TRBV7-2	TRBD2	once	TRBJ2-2	TGTGCCAGCAGGGAAGGGACTAGCGGGAGAATCGTCGGGGAGCTGTTTTTT	CASREGTSGRIVGELFF
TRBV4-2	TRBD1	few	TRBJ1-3	TGTGCCAGCAGCCAAGATGGGACAGGGAGAGGAAACACCATATATTTT	CASSQDGTGRGNTIYF
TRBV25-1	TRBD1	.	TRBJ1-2	TGTGCCAGCAGTGGGAATTACCAAAACAGGGGGCGGAGGGGCTACACCTTC	CASSGNYQNRGRRGYTF
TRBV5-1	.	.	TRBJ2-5	TGCGCCAGCAGCTTGGCCGGTCGGACGGCCCAAGAGACCCAGTACTTC	CASSLAGRTAQETQYF
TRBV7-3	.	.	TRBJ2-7	TGTGCCAGCAGCTCCGCGGGTGGCAGGGGCTACGAGCAGTACTTC	CASSSAGGRGYEQYF
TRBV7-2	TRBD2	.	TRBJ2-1	TGTGCCAGCAGCCTTAGCGGGGGAGACTACAATGAGCAGTTCTTC	CASSLSGGDYNEQFF
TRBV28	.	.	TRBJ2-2	TGTGCCAGCAGTTTAGGTTGGGGGGCGAACACCGGGGAGCTGTTTTTT	CASSLGWGANTGELFF
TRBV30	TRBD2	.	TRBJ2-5	TGTGCCTGGAGTGTACGGAGTAGCGGGGAAGAGACCCAGTACTTC	CAWSVRSSGEETQYF
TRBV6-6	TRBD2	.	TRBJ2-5	TGTGCCAGCAGTAGGACTAGCAGACAAGAGACCCAGTACTTC	CASSRTSRQETQYF
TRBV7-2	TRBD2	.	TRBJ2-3	TGTGCCAGCAGCCCTCTAGCGGGAGATACGCAGTATTTT	CASSPLAGDTQYF
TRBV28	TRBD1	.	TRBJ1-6	TGTGCCAGCAGTGACAGGGATTCACCCCTCCACTTT	CASSDRDSPLHF
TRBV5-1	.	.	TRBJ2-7	TGCGCCAGCAGCTTGGCGGCAGGAGATTTCTACGAGCAGTACTTC	CASSLAAGDFYEQYF
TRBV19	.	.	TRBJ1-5	TGTGCCAGTAGTACCCAAGGGGAGACAGGCAATCAGCCCCAGCATTTT	CASSTQGETGNQPQHF
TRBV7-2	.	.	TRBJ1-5	TGTGCCAGCAGCTTAGTGGGGGGGTCCGCTTATAGCAATCAGCCCCAGCATTTT	CASSLVGGSAYSNQPQHF
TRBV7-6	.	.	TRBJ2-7	TGTGCCAGCAGCTCGGGCAACCCTACCTACGAGCAGTACTTC	CASSSGNPTYEQYF
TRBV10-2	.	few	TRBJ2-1	TGCGCCAGCAGTGAGAGCTGGACGAGCTCCTACAATGAGCAGTTCTTC	CASSESWTSSYNEQFF
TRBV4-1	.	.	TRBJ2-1	TGCGCCAGCAGCTACAGGGCTGGTTACGAGCAGTTCTTC	CASSYRAGYEQFF
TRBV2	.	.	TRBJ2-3	TGTGCCAGCAACGGACCAAGCACAGATACGCAGTATTTT	CASNGPSTDTQYF
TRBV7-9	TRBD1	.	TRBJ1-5	TGTGCCAGCAGCGCAGGACAGGGAGTGGGACAGCCCCAGCATTTT	CASSAGQGVGQPQHF
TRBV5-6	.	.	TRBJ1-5	TGTGCCAGCAGCTTGCGGGGGATATCCAATCAGCCCCAGCATTTT	CASSLRGISNQPQHF
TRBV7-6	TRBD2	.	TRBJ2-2	TGTGCCAGCAGCGGTATAGCGGGGGCCGCGAATGGGGAGCTGTTTTTT	CASSGIAGAANGELFF
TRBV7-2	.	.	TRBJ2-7	TGTGCCAGCAGCTTATGGTACGAGCAGTACTTC	CASSLWYEQYF
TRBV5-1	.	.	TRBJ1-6	TGCGCCAGCAGCACAGCCGGGAGTCTGGACTCACCCCTCCACTTT	CASSTAGSLDSPLHF
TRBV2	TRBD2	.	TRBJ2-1	TGTGCCAGCCTTAGCGGGGGCTCCAATGAGCAGTTCTTC	CASLSGGSNEQFF
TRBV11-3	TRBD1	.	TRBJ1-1	TGTGCCAGCAGCCCAGGGGGGTTGGACACTGAAGCTTTCTTT	CASSPGGLDTEAFF
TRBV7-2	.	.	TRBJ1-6	TGTGCCAGCAGCCAAGACAGGTTCGTGTCCTATAATTCACCCCTCCACTTT	CASSQDRFVSYNSPLHF
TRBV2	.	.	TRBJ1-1	TGTGCCAGCAGTCGTTACGGGTACATGAACACTGAAGCTTTCTTT	CASSRYGYMNTEAFF
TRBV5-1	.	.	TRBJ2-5	TGCGCCAGCAGCCAAGGGCTGGGGGAGACCCAGTACTTC	CASSQGLGETQYF
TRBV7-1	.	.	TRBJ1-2	TGTGCCAGCAGCCCCGGGACAAGCTACACCTTC	CASSPGTSYTF
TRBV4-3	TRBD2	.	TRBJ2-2	TGCGCCAGCAGCCAGGTCCTCATTACTAGCGGGAACACCGGGGAGCTGTTTTTT	CASSQVLITSGNTGELFF
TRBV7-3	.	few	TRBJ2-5	TGTGCCAGCAGCTCGACCCAAGAGACCCAGTACTTC	CASSSTQETQYF
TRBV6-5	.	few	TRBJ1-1	TGTGCCAGCAGTTACTCGGGGGGACTGGGGACTGAAGCTTTCTTT	CASSYSGGLGTEAFF